Listed below are T cell receptor beta chains from one sample, sequenced in a study of T cell repertoires in cytomegalovirus infection. A single record per CDR3 protein comes from TCRdb applying MiXCR to the reads. The data show hundreds of thousands of distinct CDR3 sequences, about a sixth seen once. The sample was PBMCs. These receptors came from a human donor in good health (CMV status not recorded). Some clones in this sample may be carry-over from other donors' samples. Both conserved end residues are part of each CDR3. A D gene is named only where the DNA matches it firmly. Expanded clones get a size class; other rows say once, few or many, or leave the size out.

cdr3_length d_call j_call v_call clone_size cdr3_aa cdr3_nt
13 - TRBJ1-2 TRBV12-3/TRBV12-4 many CASSYGITYGYTF TGTGCCAGCAGTTACGGGATTACGTATGGCTACACCTTC
20 TRBD2 TRBJ2-3 TRBV4-1 few CASSAITGTSGGAPADTQYF TGCGCCAGCAGCGCTATAACCGGGACTAGCGGGGGGGCCCCCGCAGATACGCAGTATTTT
20 TRBD2 TRBJ2-2 TRBV11-2 - CASSPDSAGTSGGNTGELFF TGTGCCAGCAGCCCCGATTCCGCCGGGACTAGCGGGGGGAACACCGGGGAGCTGTTTTTT
15 TRBD1 TRBJ1-1 TRBV12-3/TRBV12-4 many CASSIRDRGLTEAFF TGTGCCAGCAGTATCCGGGACAGGGGGCTGACTGAAGCTTTCTTT
13 - TRBJ1-6 TRBV25-1 many CASSDGRNSPLHF TGTGCCAGCAGTGACGGCAGAAATTCACCCCTCCACTTT
17 - TRBJ1-1 TRBV12-3/TRBV12-4 - CASSLAGRVRGYTEAFF TGTGCCAGCAGTTTGGCAGGTCGGGTGCGTGGGTACACTGAAGCTTTCTTT
12 - TRBJ2-1 TRBV7-9 many CASSLGSYEQFF TGTGCCAGCAGCTTAGGTAGCTATGAGCAGTTCTTC
15 TRBD1 TRBJ2-5 TRBV28 many CASSLEGQGVETQYF TGTGCCAGCAGTTTAGAGGGACAGGGAGTGGAGACCCAGTACTTC
15 TRBD1 TRBJ1-5 TRBV20-1 - CSADAGTGAFQPQHF TGCAGTGCGGATGCCGGGACAGGGGCTTTTCAGCCCCAGCATTTT
15 TRBD2 TRBJ2-1 TRBV7-9 few CASSWTSGGANEQFF TGTGCCAGCAGCTGGACTAGCGGGGGGGCCAATGAGCAGTTCTTC
18 - TRBJ1-1 TRBV7-6 few CASSLASWAGGGTDEAFF TGTGCCAGCAGCTTAGCTTCCTGGGCTGGGGGGGGAACTGATGAAGCTTTCTTT